The T cell receptor (beta chain) under discussion was sequenced for a study of cytomegalovirus exposure and HLA in healthy donors (dated by TCRdb to 2016 to 2017). As for the study more broadly: According to a later analysis, the 120 or so validation repertoires were produced on the same platform as the roughly 700 repertoires of the first cohort. Along with the roughly 710-subject first cohort, a separate validation cohort of over a hundred different subjects was used. The study aimed to test whether signatures of past pathogen exposure could be identified by cataloging public T cell receptors. High-throughput TCR immunosequencing, statistical association of individual TCRs with disease status, and machine learning were combined to predict cytomegalovirus infection status. Broader findings and caveats from the paper: The classifier was reported to diagnose cytomegalovirus status with high specificity and sensitivity in both the original and validation cohorts. According to the authors, the approach could potentially be generalized to other disease states and immunological phenotypes. A few of the identified cytomegalovirus-associated TCR beta chains were confirmed in vitro to be specific for cytomegalovirus antigens. A later analysis had no HLA typing for the validation cohort, so co-occurrence there was scored across all 130 or so repertoires. Most TCR sequences were seen in very few donors, while some public TCRs were found in many individuals. In a later analysis, TCRs clustered in the first cohort were found to also tend to co-occur in the 100 to 150 validation repertoires, with over 90% of cluster scores above 0. The study gave a list of under 200 TCR beta chains associated with cytomegalovirus.

CDR1 MNHEY and CDR2 SMNVEV are derived from the germline V gene (reference sequence). V gives up 7 bases and J gives up 6 bases, and the segment between their germline ends measures 20 bases. The CDR3, from cysteine to phenylalanine, totals 15 residues. Here the CDR3 DNA is all that survives: 45 bases in frame from base 1. The donors were included in the validation cohort of some 120 subjects, a group kept apart from the roughly 670-subject first cohort. The library relied on the immunoSEQ multiplex PCR assay. Per the source publication's procedure: To diagnose cytomegalovirus status from the catalog of TCR beta chain sequences, a statistical classification framework was built. Entries here come from immuneACCESS through TCRdb and include only in-frame sequences with V and J called. Some clones fail to appear in such tables; in the studies checked, an unresolved V gene covers under half of the shortfall, and the cause of the remainder is unknown. V and J calls and clone size are those listed in that table; D and trimming were worked out from the DNA. Present in this sample are about 240,000 clones, approximately 86% of which were seen just once. The top ten constitute 1% to 1.5% of the sample.

Concerning this clone itself: Its specific antigen is unknown. There are no base qualities to consult, and no much larger clone falls within one base.

This clonotype originated in a young woman in good health and CMV-seropositive. The chain links TRBV27 with TRBJ2-3; there is no confident call for the D gene. The sequenced sample was PBMCs. The DNA sequence follows: TGTGCCAGCACCTCAGGCACGGCCATAGAGGATACGCAGTATTTT. This sequence encodes CASTSGTAIEDTQYF.